This TCR beta chain was profiled in a study of STAT3 mutations in large granular lymphocyte leukemia. At the level of the study: Among longitudinally sequenced T-LGLL patients, roughly half had canonical activating STAT3 mutations detected.

The CDR3 has 12 amino acids. V was shortened by 7 bases and J by 4 bases, with 13 bases between the two germline ends. Germline V gives CDR1 SQVTM, CDR2 ANQGSEA. Study-level findings and limits: Every T-LGLL patient had at least one immunodominant TCRbeta clonotype. TCR clonotype switching after therapy occurred in about 30% of the 18 patients.

As for this clone: Antigen specificity is unknown.

Average productive template count per sample was around 44,000. Using immunoSEQ multiplex PCR, the repertoire was profiled, and TCRdb retains in-frame clones only, with some absent. Of approximately 5,200 clones listed, about two thirds were seen once; the top ten hold roughly 43%. The chain employs TRBV29-1 and TRBJ1-2; weak D call: TRBD1 (6 bases). The sequenced material came from PBMCs. The sequence derives from a human donor with T large granular lymphocyte leukemia. Some clones in this sample may be carry-over from other donors' samples. CDR3 in DNA: TGCAGCGCCGGGGGCAGCTTCTATGGCTACACCTTC. Its translation is CSAGGSFYGYTF. Full variable domain (outside the CDR3, taken from reference TRBV29-1 and TRBJ1-2): SAVISQKPSRDICQRGTSLTIQCQVDSQVTMMFWYRQQPGQSLTLIATANQGSEATYESGFVIDKFPISRPNLTFSTLTVSNMSPEDSSIYLCSAGGSFYGYTFGSGTRLTVV.